A selection of T cell receptor beta chains follows, all from one sample in a study of blood T cell repertoires in COVID-19. Sequencing used immunoSEQ multiplex PCR; TCRdb keeps in-frame clones, though not all of them. The sample includes 150,000 to 200,000 clones, 84% of them seen just once. Sequenced sample: peripheral blood. These receptors were taken from a woman between 70 and 85 years old with COVID-19, enrolled during active disease. Both conserved end residues are part of each CDR3. The D gene is left open where the match is weak. Clone sizes are given selectively: once, few, many, or a class where the clone is expanded.

TRBV6-1,TRBJ1-1,NA,11,NA,TGTGCCAGCAGTCTTAAGACAGAAGCTTTCTTT,CASSLKTEAFF
TRBV5-1,TRBJ2-1,TRBD2,16,NA,TGCGCCACACGGAAGGCGGGAGGGAGCTCCTACAATGAGCAGTTCTTC,CATRKAGGSSYNEQFF
TRBV7-2,TRBJ2-7,NA,14,NA,TGTGCCAGCAGCTTAGGTCCGTTCTCCTACGAGCAGTACTTC,CASSLGPFSYEQYF
TRBV19,TRBJ1-2,TRBD1,14,once,TGTGCCAGTAGTCCGGGGACAGGGTATGTGGGCTACACCTTC,CASSPGTGYVGYTF
TRBV6-5,TRBJ2-7,TRBD1,14,NA,TGTGCCAGCAGCTTGGGACAGGGGCCTCTCGAGCAGTACTTC,CASSLGQGPLEQYF
TRBV10-3,TRBJ1-1,NA,15,NA,TGTGCCATCCAAGCCAGAGGAGGGCCCGGGACTGAAGCTTTCTTT,CAIQARGGPGTEAFF
TRBV10-1,TRBJ1-1,NA,15,NA,TGCGCCAGCAGTGGGAGCAGGGGTGGTAGGACTGAAGCTTTCTTT,CASSGSRGGRTEAFF
TRBV5-6,TRBJ2-5,TRBD2,14,NA,TGTGCCAGCAGCTTGGAACTAGCGGAAGAGACCCAGTACTTC,CASSLELAEETQYF
TRBV3-1/TRBV3-2,TRBJ2-5,TRBD1,15,NA,TGTGCCAGCAGCCAAAGAACAGGGGGCAGAGAGACCCAGTACTTC,CASSQRTGGRETQYF
TRBV27,TRBJ1-5,TRBD1,15,NA,TGTGCCAGCAGTTCGGGACAGGGGGTGAGTCAGCCCCAGCATTTT,CASSSGQGVSQPQHF
TRBV9,TRBJ2-1,TRBD2,15,NA,TGTGCCAGCAGCCCCGGACTAGCGGTCTACAATGAGCAGTTCTTC,CASSPGLAVYNEQFF
TRBV19,TRBJ2-6,NA,14,NA,TGTGCCAGTAGTGTTCAGTCTGGGGCCAACGTCCTGACTTTC,CASSVQSGANVLTF
TRBV10-2,TRBJ2-1,NA,12,few,TGCGCCAGCAATGACCCGGGGGATGAGCAGTTCTTC,CASNDPGDEQFF
TRBV5-6,TRBJ1-1,NA,14,NA,TGTGCCAGCAGCTTTAGGGGGATGGCCACTGAAGCTTTCTTT,CASSFRGMATEAFF
TRBV28,TRBJ2-1,TRBD2,20,NA,TGTGCCAGCAGTTTGGGACTAGCGGTTCCGAACAAGAGCTCCTACAATGAGCAGTTCTTC,CASSLGLAVPNKSSYNEQFF
TRBV18,TRBJ2-7,TRBD1,15,NA,TGTGCCAGCTCACCCCCCGGGACAGGGCCCTACGAGCAGTACTTC,CASSPPGTGPYEQYF
TRBV3-1/TRBV3-2,TRBJ1-2,NA,12,NA,TGTGCCAGCATGGGCTGGCACTATGGCTACACCTTC,CASMGWHYGYTF
TRBV28,TRBJ1-2,NA,13,NA,TGTGCCAGCAGTTTAGTCGGGAACTATGGCTACACCTTC,CASSLVGNYGYTF
TRBV18,TRBJ2-5,NA,14,NA,TGTGCCAGCTCACCGTCGAGCTTCCAAGAGACCCAGTACTTC,CASSPSSFQETQYF
TRBV14,TRBJ1-3,TRBD1,14,NA,TGTGCCAGCACCTTAGGGACAGCGGGAAACACCATATATTTT,CASTLGTAGNTIYF
TRBV5-1,TRBJ2-3,TRBD1,14,NA,TGCGCCAGCAGCTTAGGGGGCGCAGCAGATACGCAGTATTTT,CASSLGGAADTQYF
TRBV9,TRBJ1-1,TRBD1,14,NA,TGTGCCAGCAGCACAGGACAGGGGCCCACTGAAGCTTTCTTT,CASSTGQGPTEAFF
TRBV19,TRBJ2-2,NA,16,NA,TGTGCCAGTAGGCGAGGAGGGGTTACGAACACCGGGGAGCTGTTTTTT,CASRRGGVTNTGELFF
TRBV2,TRBJ1-1,NA,14,NA,TGTGCCAGCATGGGTTCAGGGATGAACACTGAAGCTTTCTTT,CASMGSGMNTEAFF
TRBV10-1,TRBJ2-3,NA,11,NA,TGCGCCAGCAAGACGGAGACTACGCAGTATTTT,CASKTETTQYF
TRBV12-2,TRBJ2-1,NA,15,NA,TGTGCAAGTCGCCCGGGCAGGGGGCCGGGGAATGAGCAGTTCTTC,CASRPGRGPGNEQFF
TRBV6-6,TRBJ1-2,TRBD1,16,NA,TGTGCCAGCAGTTACTTCCCGACAGGGGGGGTCTATGGCTACACCTTC,CASSYFPTGGVYGYTF
TRBV2,TRBJ2-1,NA,15,NA,TGTGCCAGCAGGGAGGACGGTAGCTCCTACAATGAGCAGTTCTTC,CASREDGSSYNEQFF
TRBV5-1,TRBJ1-1,NA,14,once,TGCGCCAGCAGCTTGGGGAGAGGGTCTTCTGAAGCTTTCTTT,CASSLGRGSSEAFF
TRBV30,TRBJ2-1,TRBD2,16,NA,TGTGCCTGGAAGCTAGCGGGAGGGCCTTGGGAGAATGAGCAGTTCTTC,CAWKLAGGPWENEQFF
TRBV3-1/TRBV3-2,TRBJ1-2,NA,13,NA,TGTGCCAGCAGCTACCGACAGGAGCGAGGCTACACCTTC,CASSYRQERGYTF
TRBV5-8,TRBJ2-3,NA,15,NA,TGTGCCAGCAGCTTGCGGGGGTCTCGCACAGATACGCAGTATTTT,CASSLRGSRTDTQYF
TRBV9,TRBJ2-1,TRBD2,15,NA,TGTGCCAGCAGCGTAGGGACTAGCGGGGTCAATGAGCAGTTCTTC,CASSVGTSGVNEQFF
TRBV10-3,TRBJ2-1,TRBD2,14,NA,TGTGCCATCAGGCCGGGACTAGCGGATTTCGAGCAGTTCTTC,CAIRPGLADFEQFF
TRBV25-1,TRBJ2-7,TRBD1,15,NA,TGTGCCAGCAGTGGGGGCGGGACAGGGTATCGGTGGCAGTACTTC,CASSGGGTGYRWQYF
TRBV5-1,TRBJ2-2,TRBD1,14,NA,TGCGCCAGCAGCCCGGGACAGGGACCCGGGGAGCTGTTTTTT,CASSPGQGPGELFF
TRBV7-2,TRBJ2-5,TRBD2,15,NA,TGTGCCAGCAGTCGCGGGGGGATAGACCAAGAGACCCAGTACTTC,CASSRGGIDQETQYF
TRBV2,TRBJ1-1,NA,13,NA,TGTGCCAGCTTGGTGTTGCCGGGCACTGAAGCTTTCTTT,CASLVLPGTEAFF
TRBV5-6,TRBJ2-3,TRBD2,16,once,TGTGCCAGCAGCCCCCTTGGCGGGGGGCCCACAGATACGCAGTATTTT,CASSPLGGGPTDTQYF
TRBV10-3,TRBJ2-2,TRBD2,15,NA,TGTGCCATCAGTTTCTCGGGGGGGTCTGCCGGGGAGCTGTTTTTT,CAISFSGGSAGELFF
TRBV9,TRBJ2-3,NA,15,few,TGTGCCAGCAGCGTGACAGCATCTAGCACAGATACGCAGTATTTT,CASSVTASSTDTQYF
TRBV18,TRBJ2-1,NA,18,once,TGTGCCAGCTCACCACCGGTCCTCAAGGGGCACTCCTACAATGAGCAGTTCTTC,CASSPPVLKGHSYNEQFF
TRBV7-2,TRBJ1-5,NA,17,NA,TGTGCCAGCAGCTTAGTGGTGGTCCCCGGGGGGAATCAGCCCCAGCATTTT,CASSLVVVPGGNQPQHF
TRBV6-1,TRBJ1-3,TRBD1,13,NA,TGTGCCAGCAGTGAGACAGGGGGCAACACCATATATTTT,CASSETGGNTIYF
TRBV30,TRBJ2-5,NA,11,few,TGTGCCTGGAGTCCACGGGAGACCCAGTACTTC,CAWSPRETQYF
TRBV24-1,TRBJ1-2,NA,13,NA,TGTGCCACCAGTGAAACAGGGCGGGATGGCTACACCTTC,CATSETGRDGYTF
TRBV30,TRBJ1-6,NA,13,NA,TGTGCCTGGACCGGGTCCTATAATTCACCCCTCCACTTT,CAWTGSYNSPLHF